This TCR beta chain was sequenced during a study of blood T cells in healthy people across ages. CDR1 is ENHRY, CDR2 SYGVKD, per germline. CDR3 length: 13 residues. Trimming at V came to 4 bases and at J to 8 bases, leaving 3 bases not matched to a gene. Each sample had at least 6.5 million PBMCs isolated. A second roughly 6 to 12 cycle PCR used barcoded and J-beta primers. Every cDNA molecule carried a tag from a template-switch adaptor bearing 12 random nucleotides. From the 5' RACE reads, TCRdb called clonotypes with MiXCR, one entry per CDR3 protein. The sample yields roughly 1,700,000 distinct CDR3 sequences, 25% to 30% seen once.

This receptor was identified in a woman in her thirties in good health. V and J are TRBV10-3 and TRBJ2-3, with 10 nucleotides matching TRBD1. Sequencing was performed on blood. The DNA of the CDR3 is TGTGCCATCAGTGGGACAGGGGGAACTACGCAGTATTTT. Translation gives CAISGTGGTTQYF.